Shown below are 9 T cell receptor beta chains from a single sample sequenced in a study of blood T cell repertoires in COVID-19. Measured with immunoSEQ multiplex PCR; TCRdb has only the in-frame clones, and not every one. The data hold approximately 200,000 clones, with roughly 90% observed a single time. The sequenced sample was PBMCs or T cells enriched from blood (not recorded which). These receptor sequences come from a man between 18 and 35 years old with acute COVID-19.

Comment on this clone: A much larger clone sits a single nucleotide away, making a read error possible. The gene calls are TRBV6-5 and TRBJ2-5; D gene uncertain. The germline V gene has CDR1 MNHEY and CDR2 SVGAGI. This CDR3 spans 11 amino acids. The ends were cut back, 4 bases at V and 3 bases at J, with 3 bases in the middle. CDR3 protein: CASSSEETQYF. CDR3 DNA: TGTGCCAGCAGTTCAGAAGAGACCCAGTACTTC.

A single count supports this clone. This rearrangement joins TRBV19 to TRBJ2-1; 8 bases line up with TRBD2. CDR1 is LNHDA, CDR2 SQIVND, per germline (reference sequence). The CDR3 covers 21 residues. The trim removed 0 bases at V and 3 bases at J, leaving 19 bases unmatched. Here the CDR3 DNA reads TGTGCCAGTAGTATAGAGGTTATGAGCGGGAGTGTAAAGGGGGTCTACAATGAGCAGTTCTTC. Translating gives CASSIEVMSGSVKGVYNEQFF.

The chain has TRBV11-2 and TRBJ2-7; 9 bases map to TRBD1. J was trimmed by 7 bases and V by 0 bases; bases with no gene match: 10. Germline-derived CDR1 and CDR2 are SGHAT and FQNNGV. CDR3 length: 16 amino acids. The CDR3 region is CASSLDEGTGFREQYF. CDR3 sequence (DNA): TGTGCCAGCAGCTTAGATGAGGGGACAGGGTTTAGGGAGCAGTACTTC. Full variable domain (missing parts from reference TRBV11-2 and TRBJ2-7): EAGVAQSPRYKIIEKRQSVAFWCNPISGHATLYWYQQILGQGPKLLIQFQNNGVVDDSQLPKDRFSAERLKGVDSTLKIQPAKLEDSAVYLCASSLDEGTGFREQYFGPGTRLTVT.

V gene TRBV14 combines with J gene TRBJ2-3; D possibly corresponds to TRBD1 (5 bases). Germline lookup yields CDR1 SGHDN and CDR2 FVKESK. Between the trimmed V and J ends, which lost 1 base and 4 bases, there was a span of 9 bases. The CDR3 runs 14 residues. The CDR3 here is CASSQVTGPDTQYF. The CDR3 DNA sequence: TGTGCCAGCAGCCAAGTTACAGGCCCAGATACGCAGTATTTT.

The rearrangement links TRBV7-6 to TRBJ1-2, with D unresolved. This CDR3 is built from 11 residues. The V end lost 1 base, the J end lost 7 bases, and 4 bases lay between the germline ends. Germline-derived CDR1 and CDR2 are SGHVS and FNYEAQ. The CDR3 bases are TGTGCCAGCAGCTTAGTTCTTGGCTACACCTTC. Translating it yields CASSLVLGYTF.

This sequence joins TRBV14 and TRBJ2-1, with 14 positions matching TRBD2. Germline values: CDR1 SGHDN, CDR2 FVKESK. J was trimmed by 6 bases and V by 4 bases; bases with no gene match: 2. The CDR3 sequence is 15 residues long. CDR3 nucleotides: TGTGCCAGCAGCCTCGGGACTAGCGGGGGCAATGAGCAGTTCTTC. Its protein is CASSLGTSGGNEQFF.

This clone showed up just a few times. The V call is TRBV7-9, the J call TRBJ2-7; D gene unclear. The V end lost 5 bases, the J end lost 2 bases, and 16 bases lay between the germline ends. Germline V gene sequence: CDR1 SEHNR, CDR2 FQNEAQ (reference sequence). This CDR3 is 15 amino acids long. The DNA for the CDR3 is TGTGCCAGCAGCCGACCAGGTGCAGTAGCCTACGAGCAGTACTTC. Amino acid sequence: CASSRPGAVAYEQYF.

The rearrangement joins TRBV30 to TRBJ1-3; 7 bases line up with TRBD1. Per germline, CDR1 GTSNPN and CDR2 SVGIG (reference sequence). V dropped 1 base and J dropped 2; count of bases not matched to a gene: 11. The CDR3 covers 17 residues. In DNA form, the CDR3 reads TGTGCCTGGAGTGATCCCTTCGACAGGGAAACTGGAAACACCATATATTTT. Translating gives CAWSDPFDRETGNTIYF.

The chain has TRBV10-2 and TRBJ2-3, with D possibly matching TRBD2 (6 bases). The CDR3 covers 14 residues. Trimming pared 7 bases from V and 2 bases from J, leaving 13 bases between. Germline assignment: CDR1 WSHSY and CDR2 SAAADI. The CDR3 nucleotides are TGCGCCAGCAATGGCGGAGGGGTCACAGATACGCAGTATTTT. Protein: CASNGGGVTDTQYF.